This T cell receptor beta chain derives from a study of somatic reversion in DOCK8 deficiency (dated by TCRdb to 2018 to 2020). At the level of the whole study: T cell receptor beta repertoires were compared among DOCK8-deficient patients, DOCK8-revertant patients and healthy volunteers. The study set out to investigate how, in DOCK8 deficiency, somatic reversion of pathogenic DOCK8 variants alters lymphocyte differentiation and function. The DOCK8-deficient patients included in the study had already been reported in previous work. Results the study describes overall, beyond this receptor: Whether whole blood or PBMCs served as the source material for each individual sample was not specified in the methods.

On this clonotype: The antigen it binds to is not known. The junction and the germline gene differ at one end; a read error may be behind it.

The germline V gene provides CDR1 SGHNT and CDR2 YENEEA. The CDR3, from cysteine to phenylalanine, totals 18 residues. Kept here is only the CDR3 DNA, which spans 54 bases and is read in frame from base 1. Library construction relied on multiplex PCR. One-step amplicon PCR with EuroClonality-NGS primers was used to generate TRB libraries from approximately 0.09 ug genomic DNA. TRB amplicons were sequenced on Illumina MiSeq instruments with 2 x 250 bp version 2 chemistry. The original methods were these. IMGT/HighV-QUEST was the tool used for both primary TRB sequence analysis and V(D)J annotation. VDJtools was used to assess repertoire diversity and composition after nonfunctional clones were removed and samples were downsampled for comparisons between samples. TCRdb passed the public sequencing reads through fastp at Q25 and MiXCR, retaining productive beta sequences. Identical CDR3 proteins give one entry, which carries the most common genes and DNA. None of the V and J calls come from the authors' own analysis; TCRdb made them. The sample table lists several thousand distinct CDR3 sequences, about 22% of them with a count of one. Together, the top ten hold approximately 9.1% of the sample.

The healthy control blood was obtained from volunteer donors, who were supplied by blood services in Australia and France. Genomic DNA for TCR repertoire analysis was isolated either from whole blood samples or from PBMCs. The V gene is TRBV11-3 and the J gene is TRBJ1-1; 7 nucleotides in the junction match TRBD1. The sequenced material came from peripheral blood. The origin of this receptor is a human donor in good health. The CDR3 corresponds to CASSLDPTPRTGNTEAFF. The DNA sequence is TGTGCCAGCAGCCTAGACCCCACACCTCGGACAGGGAACACTGAAGCTTTCTTT.